Listed below are T cell receptor beta chains from one sample, sequenced in a study of control samples from healthy donors and cancer patients. The data were produced by immunoSEQ multiplex PCR, yet TCRdb's version contains in-frame clones alone and is incomplete. This sample yields tens of thousands of clones, of which around nine tenths are seen a single time; 5% to 6.5% belongs to the top ten. Sequencing was done on a sample of PBMCs. These receptors all stem from a man between 60 and 70 years old with colorectal cancer. Both conserved end residues are part of each CDR3. Each record gives: D gene, clone size, V gene, J gene, CDR3 protein, CDR3 DNA. The D gene is left open where the match is weak. Clone size is given for some rows only: seen once, a few or many times, or a class if the clone is expanded.

D gene: TRBD1; clone size: NA; V gene: TRBV7-9; J gene: TRBJ1-2; CDR3 protein: CASSLWRPGQSYGYTF; CDR3 DNA: TGTGCCAGCAGCTTATGGAGACCGGGACAGAGCTATGGCTACACCTTC
D gene: TRBD2; clone size: NA; V gene: TRBV2; J gene: TRBJ2-3; CDR3 protein: CASSEAGTSGGAQYF; CDR3 DNA: TGTGCCAGCAGTGAAGCAGGGACTAGCGGGGGGGCGCAGTATTTT
D gene: TRBD1; clone size: medium-sized; V gene: TRBV15; J gene: TRBJ1-2; CDR3 protein: CATRGTGSPLNYGYTF; CDR3 DNA: TGTGCCACCAGGGGGACAGGGAGCCCTCTGAACTATGGCTACACCTTC
D gene: TRBD2; clone size: NA; V gene: TRBV7-8; J gene: TRBJ2-1; CDR3 protein: CASSLTGTNSYNEQFF; CDR3 DNA: TGTGCCAGCAGCTTGACCGGGACTAACTCCTACAATGAGCAGTTCTTC
D gene: NA; clone size: NA; V gene: TRBV6-4; J gene: TRBJ2-5; CDR3 protein: CANTWRETQYF; CDR3 DNA: TGTGCCAACACTTGGAGGGAGACCCAGTACTTC
D gene: NA; clone size: NA; V gene: TRBV5-1; J gene: TRBJ2-3; CDR3 protein: CASSLEDNTIDTQYF; CDR3 DNA: TGCGCCAGCAGCTTGGAAGACAACACAATAGATACGCAGTATTTT
D gene: NA; clone size: few; V gene: TRBV10-3; J gene: TRBJ1-6; CDR3 protein: CAISQDGSYNSPLHF; CDR3 DNA: TGTGCCATCAGCCAAGACGGCTCCTATAATTCACCCCTCCACTTT
D gene: NA; clone size: NA; V gene: TRBV29-1; J gene: TRBJ2-7; CDR3 protein: CSVEDWVGTHYEQYF; CDR3 DNA: TGCAGCGTTGAAGATTGGGTAGGGACCCACTACGAGCAGTACTTC
D gene: NA; clone size: NA; V gene: TRBV19; J gene: TRBJ1-3; CDR3 protein: CASSIGTAGGNTIYF; CDR3 DNA: TGTGCCAGTAGTATAGGTACAGCGGGTGGAAACACCATATATTTT
D gene: NA; clone size: once; V gene: TRBV15; J gene: TRBJ2-5; CDR3 protein: CATSRDLGLEVTQYF; CDR3 DNA: TGTGCCACCAGCAGAGATCTGGGGCTAGAGGTGACCCAGTACTTC
D gene: TRBD2; clone size: NA; V gene: TRBV7-2; J gene: TRBJ2-7; CDR3 protein: CASSLSSGGYVEQYF; CDR3 DNA: TGTGCCAGCAGCTTATCCAGCGGGGGGTATGTGGAGCAGTACTTC
D gene: NA; clone size: NA; V gene: TRBV7-3; J gene: TRBJ1-2; CDR3 protein: CASSLTLPGPGGYTF; CDR3 DNA: TGTGCCAGCAGCTTAACTCTTCCAGGGCCGGGTGGCTACACCTTC
D gene: NA; clone size: NA; V gene: TRBV5-1; J gene: TRBJ1-4; CDR3 protein: CASSVWRQATNEKLFF; CDR3 DNA: TGCGCCAGCAGCGTGTGGCGACAGGCAACTAATGAAAAACTGTTTTTT
D gene: TRBD1; clone size: NA; V gene: TRBV5-1; J gene: TRBJ2-1; CDR3 protein: CASRGQGVHEQFF; CDR3 DNA: TGCGCCAGCAGGGGACAGGGGGTCCATGAGCAGTTCTTC
D gene: NA; clone size: NA; V gene: TRBV5-4; J gene: TRBJ2-7; CDR3 protein: CASSLADGYEQYF; CDR3 DNA: TGTGCCAGCAGCTTGGCCGACGGGTACGAGCAGTACTTC
D gene: NA; clone size: NA; V gene: TRBV2; J gene: TRBJ2-3; CDR3 protein: CASSVTDTQYF; CDR3 DNA: TGTGCCAGCAGCGTCACAGATACGCAGTATTTT
D gene: TRBD2; clone size: NA; V gene: TRBV5-1; J gene: TRBJ2-1; CDR3 protein: CASSFRLAGSSYNEQFF; CDR3 DNA: TGCGCCAGCAGCTTCCGACTAGCGGGGAGCTCCTACAATGAGCAGTTCTTC
D gene: NA; clone size: NA; V gene: TRBV18; J gene: TRBJ2-3; CDR3 protein: CASSPPSTDTQYF; CDR3 DNA: TGTGCCAGCTCACCACCTAGCACAGATACGCAGTATTTT
D gene: TRBD2; clone size: NA; V gene: TRBV9; J gene: TRBJ2-1; CDR3 protein: CASSMTSGSSYNEQFF; CDR3 DNA: TGTGCCAGCAGCATGACTAGCGGCAGCTCCTACAATGAGCAGTTCTTC
D gene: TRBD2; clone size: NA; V gene: TRBV5-4; J gene: TRBJ2-1; CDR3 protein: CASSSSGGPNEQFF; CDR3 DNA: TGTGCCAGCAGCAGCAGCGGGGGCCCGAATGAGCAGTTCTTC
D gene: TRBD1; clone size: NA; V gene: TRBV5-1; J gene: TRBJ2-5; CDR3 protein: CASSLGDRDQETQYF; CDR3 DNA: TGCGCCAGCAGCTTGGGGGACAGGGACCAAGAGACCCAGTACTTC
D gene: NA; clone size: NA; V gene: TRBV5-1; J gene: TRBJ1-3; CDR3 protein: CASSPGAASGNTIYF; CDR3 DNA: TGCGCCAGCAGCCCAGGGGCCGCGAGCGGAAACACCATATATTTT
D gene: NA; clone size: NA; V gene: TRBV6-6; J gene: TRBJ1-1; CDR3 protein: CASSYSSPNTEAFF; CDR3 DNA: TGTGCCAGCAGTTACTCGTCCCCGAACACTGAAGCTTTCTTT
D gene: NA; clone size: NA; V gene: TRBV19; J gene: TRBJ2-6; CDR3 protein: CASSIGGLGANVLTF; CDR3 DNA: TGTGCCAGTAGTATTGGGGGGCTTGGGGCCAACGTCCTGACTTTC
D gene: NA; clone size: NA; V gene: TRBV7-9; J gene: TRBJ1-5; CDR3 protein: CASSSAQNQPQHF; CDR3 DNA: TGTGCCAGCAGCTCGGCCCAAAATCAGCCCCAGCATTTT
D gene: TRBD1; clone size: few; V gene: TRBV19; J gene: TRBJ1-5; CDR3 protein: CASSILAGGQPQHF; CDR3 DNA: TGTGCCAGTAGTATATTGGCAGGGGGTCAGCCCCAGCATTTT
D gene: NA; clone size: NA; V gene: TRBV11-2; J gene: TRBJ1-5; CDR3 protein: CASSLSENQPQHF; CDR3 DNA: TGTGCCAGCAGCCTCAGTGAGAATCAGCCCCAGCATTTT
D gene: TRBD2; clone size: few; V gene: TRBV6-5; J gene: TRBJ2-7; CDR3 protein: CASSLQAGGHNEQYF; CDR3 DNA: TGTGCCAGCAGTCTTCAGGCGGGGGGGCACAACGAGCAGTACTTC
D gene: TRBD2; clone size: NA; V gene: TRBV7-9; J gene: TRBJ2-3; CDR3 protein: CASSLTSGADTQYF; CDR3 DNA: TGTGCCAGCAGCTTGACTAGCGGAGCAGATACGCAGTATTTT
D gene: NA; clone size: NA; V gene: TRBV18; J gene: TRBJ1-5; CDR3 protein: CASSPGGLSNQPQHF; CDR3 DNA: TGTGCCAGCTCACCGGGGGGTCTAAGCAATCAGCCCCAGCATTTT
D gene: TRBD1; clone size: NA; V gene: TRBV7-2; J gene: TRBJ1-1; CDR3 protein: CASSIQGRTEAFF; CDR3 DNA: TGTGCCAGCAGCATACAGGGGAGGACTGAAGCTTTCTTT
D gene: TRBD2; clone size: NA; V gene: TRBV6-5; J gene: TRBJ2-7; CDR3 protein: CASSRLAGQNEQYF; CDR3 DNA: TGTGCCAGCAGTCGACTAGCGGGGCAGAACGAGCAGTACTTC
D gene: NA; clone size: NA; V gene: TRBV5-4; J gene: TRBJ1-1; CDR3 protein: CASSLEGTGAAFF; CDR3 DNA: TGTGCCAGCAGCTTGGAAGGAACGGGGGCGGCTTTCTTT
D gene: NA; clone size: NA; V gene: TRBV2; J gene: TRBJ1-1; CDR3 protein: CASQKVATVNTEAFF; CDR3 DNA: TGTGCCAGCCAAAAAGTCGCGACAGTGAACACTGAAGCTTTCTTT
D gene: NA; clone size: NA; V gene: TRBV19; J gene: TRBJ1-2; CDR3 protein: CASSALQDYGYTF; CDR3 DNA: TGTGCCAGTAGCGCCCTTCAGGACTATGGCTACACCTTC
D gene: NA; clone size: NA; V gene: TRBV5-1; J gene: TRBJ2-5; CDR3 protein: CASSLARGETQYF; CDR3 DNA: TGCGCCAGCAGCTTGGCCCGGGGTGAGACCCAGTACTTC
D gene: TRBD2; clone size: NA; V gene: TRBV9; J gene: TRBJ2-7; CDR3 protein: CASSATWTSGGAYEQYF; CDR3 DNA: TGTGCCAGCAGCGCGACCTGGACTAGCGGGGGGGCTTACGAGCAGTACTTC
D gene: TRBD1; clone size: medium-sized; V gene: TRBV19; J gene: TRBJ1-2; CDR3 protein: CASSPDREWGGYTF; CDR3 DNA: TGTGCCAGTAGTCCGGACAGGGAGTGGGGTGGCTACACCTTC
D gene: NA; clone size: NA; V gene: TRBV19; J gene: TRBJ1-2; CDR3 protein: CASNWRGAYGYTF; CDR3 DNA: TGTGCCAGTAATTGGCGGGGGGCCTATGGCTACACCTTC
D gene: NA; clone size: NA; V gene: TRBV3-1/TRBV3-2; J gene: TRBJ2-3; CDR3 protein: CASSQSFGGIDTQYF; CDR3 DNA: TGTGCCAGCAGCCAAAGTTTCGGGGGAATAGATACGCAGTATTTT
D gene: NA; clone size: NA; V gene: TRBV4-3; J gene: TRBJ2-1; CDR3 protein: CASSQVSGGSDGEQFF; CDR3 DNA: TGCGCCAGCAGCCAAGTCAGCGGCGGATCGGATGGCGAGCAGTTCTTC
D gene: NA; clone size: medium-sized; V gene: TRBV19; J gene: TRBJ1-1; CDR3 protein: CASSRGPGNTEAFF; CDR3 DNA: TGTGCCAGTAGTAGGGGGCCGGGGAACACTGAAGCTTTCTTT
D gene: NA; clone size: NA; V gene: TRBV4-3; J gene: TRBJ2-3; CDR3 protein: CASSPTGVTDTQYF; CDR3 DNA: TGCGCCAGCAGCCCCACGGGGGTTACAGATACGCAGTATTTT
D gene: NA; clone size: NA; V gene: TRBV7-3; J gene: TRBJ2-1; CDR3 protein: CASSPWGTYNEQFF; CDR3 DNA: TGTGCCTCGAGCCCCTGGGGCACCTACAATGAGCAGTTCTTC